This T cell receptor beta chain emerged from a study of blood T cell repertoires in COVID-19. Overall study: COVID-19 samples from acute and convalescent phases originated in the United States, Italy and Spain.

Original data processing: Reference gene primer amplification gave nucleated cell count estimates. Sequencing used immunoSEQ multiplex PCR; TCRdb keeps in-frame clones, though not all of them. V and J calls and clone size are as listed in that table; D and trimming were resolved from the DNA. The profile shows some 200,000 clones, 80% to 90% of them singletons. J was trimmed by 9 bases and V by 7 bases; bases with no gene match: 6. The CDR3 totals 13 residues. The germline V gene encodes CDR1 SQVTM and CDR2 ANQGSEA. The sequence came from a woman at least 80 years old with acute or convalescent COVID-19. The chain joins TRBV29-1 to TRBJ2-1, with 13 positions matching TRBD2. What was sequenced was peripheral blood. Here the CDR3 DNA reads TGCAGCGCCGGACTAGCGGGAGATGGTGAGCAGTTCTTC. Its protein is CSAGLAGDGEQFF.